Sequencing of this T cell receptor beta chain was carried out in a study of blood T cells in healthy people across ages. In the case of this clonotype: What it recognizes is unknown.

The authors ran a second PCR of roughly 6 to 12 cycles using a sample-barcoded 5' primer and a J-beta primer mix. One entry per CDR3 protein, called by TCRdb with MiXCR from the 5' RACE reads. This table holds approximately 690,000 distinct CDR3 sequences, roughly 53% found once. Findings of the study overall: Donor CMV status, an unknown factor, possibly confounded changes in expanded clonotypes. Long-lived and aged donors differed, with more naive CD4+ cells and higher diversity in the long-lived.

V lost 4 bases, J lost 2 bases, and 14 bases lay in between. CDR3 size: 15 residues. The germline CDR1 and CDR2 sequences are KGHSH and LQKENI. Sequences were obtained from blood. The receptor comes from a man in his 60s in good health. The rearrangement links TRBV18 to TRBJ1-1, with D hard to call. This chain's CDR3 is CASSLSLTINTEAFF. DNA of the CDR3: TGTGCCAGCTCACTTTCCCTGACTATAAACACTGAAGCTTTCTTT.